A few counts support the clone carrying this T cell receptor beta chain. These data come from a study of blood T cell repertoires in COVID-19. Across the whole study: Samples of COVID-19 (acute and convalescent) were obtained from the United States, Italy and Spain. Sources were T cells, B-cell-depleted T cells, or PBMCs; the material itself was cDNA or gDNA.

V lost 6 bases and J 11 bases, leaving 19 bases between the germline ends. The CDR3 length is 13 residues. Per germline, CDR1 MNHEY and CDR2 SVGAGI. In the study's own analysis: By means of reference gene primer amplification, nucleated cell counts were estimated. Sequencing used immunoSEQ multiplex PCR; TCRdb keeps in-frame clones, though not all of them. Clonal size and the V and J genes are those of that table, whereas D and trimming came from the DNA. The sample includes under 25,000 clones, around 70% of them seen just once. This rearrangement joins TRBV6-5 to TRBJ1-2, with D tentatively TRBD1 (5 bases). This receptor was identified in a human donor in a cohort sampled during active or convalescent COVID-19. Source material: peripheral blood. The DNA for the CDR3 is TGTGCCAGCAGCACCGACAGCTCTATGGGATACACCTTC. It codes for CASSTDSSMGYTF.